The sequence of this T cell receptor beta chain was determined in a study of blood T cell repertoires in COVID-19. For the study at large: Researchers got acute and convalescent COVID-19 samples from the United States, Italy and Spain. Sources were T cells, B-cell-depleted T cells, or PBMCs; the material itself was cDNA or gDNA.

Per the authors' pipeline: Reference gene primers were amplified, and this amplification served to estimate nucleated cell counts. Using immunoSEQ multiplex PCR, the repertoire was profiled, and TCRdb retains in-frame clones only, with some absent. D and trimming were read from the DNA, whereas the V and J calls and clone size are those reported in that table. The sample includes about 76,000 clones, roughly 90% of them seen just once. This receptor was identified in a human donor in a cohort sampled during active COVID-19. Sequencing used peripheral blood.

The CDR3 region has the DNA TGTGCCAGCAGCATCGAGGGGGATCAAGAGACCCAGTACTTC. It is translated as CASSIEGDQETQYF. The chain uses TRBV5-4 and TRBJ2-5, with D possibly being TRBD1 (6 bases). V lost 4 bases and J 2 bases, leaving 12 bases between the germline ends. Germline loops: CDR1 SGHNT, CDR2 YYREEE (reference sequence). This CDR3 is built from 14 residues.